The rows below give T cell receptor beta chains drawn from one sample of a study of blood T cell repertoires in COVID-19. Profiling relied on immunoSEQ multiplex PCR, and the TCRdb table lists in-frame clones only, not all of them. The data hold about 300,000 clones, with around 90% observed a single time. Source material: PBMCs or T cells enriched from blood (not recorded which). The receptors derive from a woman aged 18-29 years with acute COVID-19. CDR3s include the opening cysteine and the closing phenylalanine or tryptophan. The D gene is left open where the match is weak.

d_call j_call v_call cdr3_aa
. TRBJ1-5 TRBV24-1 CATSDSREQPQHF
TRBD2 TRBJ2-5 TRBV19 CASSAPSGRVETQYF
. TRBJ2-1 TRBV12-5 CASAPGHRGEQFF
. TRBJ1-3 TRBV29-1 CSARLKSGNTIYF
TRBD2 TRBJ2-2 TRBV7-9 CASSLRTSGSNTGELFF
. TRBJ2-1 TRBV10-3 CAISEGRPWDEQFF
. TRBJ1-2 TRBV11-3 CASSLSRMGQVGYGYTF
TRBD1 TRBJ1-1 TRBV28 CASSSTGAGETNTEAFF
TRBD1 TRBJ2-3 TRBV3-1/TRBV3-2 CASSVPGQGTDTQYF
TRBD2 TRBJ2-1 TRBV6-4 CASSEGASGLNEQFF
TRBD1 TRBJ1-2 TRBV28 CASSRTGAGDYGYTF
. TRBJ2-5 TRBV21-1 CASTLAGDRETQYF
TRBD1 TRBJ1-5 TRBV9 CASSVGQGGYGQPQHF
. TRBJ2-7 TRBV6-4 CASSDGRRPYEQYF